Following are 27 T cell receptor beta chains from one sample sequenced in a study of identifying expanded T cells in peripheral blood. Only in-frame clones appear in the TCRdb table, and some are missing; sequencing was by immunoSEQ multiplex PCR. The data contain under 100,000 clones, approximately 84% of them singletons. Sequencing was done on a sample of blood. The receptor source for this set is a person aged 18 to 75 in good health.

V gene TRBV4-3 combines with J gene TRBJ1-1; D might be TRBD1 (6 bases). The V and J ends lost 0 bases and 3 bases respectively, with 11 bases between them. Germline V gene data show CDR1 as LGHNA and CDR2 as YSLEER. The CDR3 sequence is 15 residues long. CDR3 sequence reads: CASSQEGGAYTEAFF. The CDR3 DNA reads TGCGCCAGCAGCCAAGAAGGGGGGGCTTACACTGAAGCTTTCTTT.

J is TRBJ1-3 and V is TRBV6-5; D is unclear. Trimming stripped 0 bases from V and 0 bases from J, with 9 bases between. CDR3 length: 16 residues. Per germline, CDR1 MNHEY and CDR2 SVGAGI. In DNA, the CDR3 is TGTGCCAGCAGTTACTCGTACAAGTACTCTGGAAACACCATATATTTT. Its translation is CASSYSYKYSGNTIYF.

This rearrangement joins TRBV4-1 to TRBJ2-1; D may be TRBD1 (6 bases). The CDR3 is made up of 15 amino acids. The germline CDR1 and CDR2 sequences are MGHRA and YSYEKL. Trimming took 4 bases from V and 4 from J, leaving 14 bases between them. In DNA form, the CDR3 reads TGCGCCAGCAGCCGCGATCCCGGGACATACAATGAGCAGTTCTTC. It yields the protein CASSRDPGTYNEQFF.

The chain combines TRBV12-5 with TRBJ2-7; D ambiguous. Germline V CDR1 and CDR2: LGHNT, FRNRAP. This CDR3 spans 16 amino acids. V lost 0 bases and J lost 3, with 15 bases in between. The CDR3 nucleotides read TGTGCTAGTGGTTTGGTAGCCAGCCCCGGCTACTACGAGCAGTACTTC. Translating gives CASGLVASPGYYEQYF.

This clone was detected only a few times. The V gene is TRBV7-9, the J gene TRBJ1-1; D not certain. The V gene's germline CDR1 is SEHNR and CDR2 FQNEAQ (reference sequence). There are 14 residues in the CDR3. Trimming cost V 3 bases and J 0 bases, with 8 bases left between them. CDR3 protein: CASSFWGMNTEAFF. The CDR3 DNA sequence: TGTGCCAGCAGCTTTTGGGGTATGAACACTGAAGCTTTCTTT.

This clone occurred once. At the DNA level, this CDR3 is encoded by other sequences in the same sample as well. The chain uses TRBV5-1 and TRBJ1-4; D is perhaps TRBD1 (6 bases). CDR1 SGHRS and CDR2 YFSETQ come from the germline V gene. The CDR3 contains 14 residues. The germline V and J ends were trimmed by 2 bases and 2 bases, with 7 bases remaining between them. The CDR3 reads CASSLGGTNEKLFF. The CDR3 DNA follows: TGCGCCAGCAGCTTAGGGGGGACTAATGAAAAACTGTTTTTT.

This clone is a singleton in its sample. V and J are TRBV6-5 and TRBJ2-3, with a weak D call TRBD1 (6 bases). CDR1 MNHEY and CDR2 SVGAGI come from the germline V gene. This CDR3 contains 12 residues. Trimming cost V 9 bases and J 5 bases, with 12 bases left between them. DNA for the CDR3: TGTGCCAGTACAGGGTCGGGAGATACGCAGTATTTT. Residues: CASTGSGDTQYF.

The V call is TRBV5-5, the J call TRBJ2-3, with 10 bases lining up with TRBD2. This CDR3 is 16 amino acids long. The J segment lost 6 bases and the V segment lost 0 bases, leaving 7 bases of the junction unmatched. CDR1 is SGHKS, CDR2 YYEKEE, per germline (reference sequence). CDR3 nucleotides: TGTGCCAGCAGCTTGGAACGAGCGGGGGGGCCGGATACGCAGTATTTT. Its protein product is CASSLERAGGPDTQYF.

The chain has TRBV5-8 and TRBJ1-5; D uncertain. The V end lost 0 bases, the J end lost 7 bases, and 5 bases lay between the germline ends. CDR1 SGHTS and CDR2 YDEGEE come from the germline V gene. The CDR3 consists of 12 residues. Written as DNA, the CDR3 is TGTGCCAGCAGCTTGGCTGGGCAGCCCCAGCATTTT. Protein: CASSLAGQPQHF. The whole variable domain, remainder taken from reference TRBV5-8 and TRBJ1-5, is EAGVTQSPTHLIKTRGQQATLRCSPISGHTSVYWYQQALGLGLQFLLWYDEGEERNRGNFPPRFSGRQFPNYSSELNVNALELEDSALYLCASSLAGQPQHFGDGTRLSIL.

This rearrangement joins TRBV7-2 to TRBJ1-5; D remains unclear. The V end lost 11 bases, the J end lost 5 bases, and 16 bases lay between the germline ends. From germline, CDR1 is SGHTA and CDR2 FQGNSA. The CDR3 has 13 amino acids. CDR3 protein: CADALGPDQPQHF. DNA of the CDR3: TGTGCCGACGCTCTCGGGCCCGATCAGCCCCAGCATTTT. The complete variable domain, with remaining parts taken from reference TRBV7-2 and TRBJ1-5, reads GAGVSQSPSNKVTEKGKDVELRCDPISGHTALYWYRQSLGQGLEFLIYFQGNSAPDKSGLPSDRFSAERTGGSVSTLTIQRTQQEDSAVYLCADALGPDQPQHFGDGTRLSIL.

V is TRBV6-5 and J is TRBJ2-5; no clear D. Trimming removed 5 bases at V and 0 bases at J, with 10 bases between. CDR3 length: 14 amino acids. From germline, CDR1 is MNHEY and CDR2 SVGAGI. CDR3 nucleotide sequence: TGTGCCAGCAGTCAAAACCAGTACCAAGAGACCCAGTACTTC. This codes for CASSQNQYQETQYF.

The chain is built from TRBV5-4 and TRBJ2-1; the match to TRBD1 covers 10 bases. CDR3 length equals 18 residues. The germline V gene encodes CDR1 SGHNT and CDR2 YYREEE (reference sequence). Trimming took 0 bases from V and 9 from J; bases not matched to a gene: 15. This chain's CDR3 is CASSLGFLRDRGPGEQFF. For the CDR3, the DNA is TGTGCCAGCAGCTTGGGGTTCTTAAGGGACAGGGGACCGGGTGAGCAGTTCTTC.

This clone was recorded only once. In DNA, the CDR3 is TGTGCCAGCAGCCACCGGGACAGGCGAGAGACCCAGTACTTC. Protein product: CASSHRDRRETQYF. The rearrangement uses TRBV7-9 and TRBJ2-5, with 8 bases matching TRBD1. The CDR3 totals 14 residues. The V gene end was trimmed by 5 bases and the J gene end by 4 bases; junction bases not matched to a gene: 6. CDR1 and CDR2 from the germline V gene are SEHNR and FQNEAQ (reference sequence).

This clone was seen only once. The V gene is TRBV2, the J gene TRBJ2-4; D gene ambiguous. The CDR3 runs 13 residues. Deletions cut 2 bases from V and 5 bases from J, with 7 bases between. Germline CDR1 is SNHLY and CDR2 is FYNNEI. The CDR3 bases are TGTGCCAGCAGTGAACTCTGGGAAAACATTCAGTACTTC. This encodes CASSELWENIQYF.

The rearrangement uses TRBV2 and TRBJ2-3, with 10 bases aligning to TRBD2. Germline trimming cut 4 bases from V and 6 bases from J; bases unmatched to any gene: 4. CDR1 is SNHLY, CDR2 FYNNEI, per germline. This CDR3 is built from 14 residues. CDR3 in DNA: TGTGCCAGCAGTGTTAGCGGGGGGAGTGATACGCAGTATTTT. Its translation is CASSVSGGSDTQYF.

This sequence joins TRBV11-2 and TRBJ2-1, with 10 bases fitting TRBD2. The V segment lost 1 base and the J segment 5 bases; nucleotides outside the gene matches: 5. The CDR3 covers 16 residues. The V gene's germline CDR1 is SGHAT and CDR2 FQNNGV. CDR3 nucleotide sequence: TGTGCCAGCAGCTTAGCCAGCGGGGGGGCCCACAATGAGCAGTTCTTC. Its protein product is CASSLASGGAHNEQFF.

This clone turned up a few times. The chain couples TRBV15 to TRBJ1-1; TRBD1 might be the D (5 bases). The CDR3 extends over 22 amino acids. Trimming took off 0 bases at V and 4 bases at J, with 33 bases between the two ends. CDR1 LNHNV and CDR2 YYDKDF come from the germline V gene (reference sequence). The chain's CDR3 is CATSRDRGGSTQITLRGTEAFF. CDR3 nucleotide sequence: TGTGCCACCAGCAGAGATCGTGGGGGATCCACTCAAATAACCTTGAGGGGCACTGAAGCTTTCTTT.

The chain is built from TRBV4-1 and TRBJ2-3; a weak D match, TRBD2 (6 bases). The CDR3 length is 16 residues. CDR1 is MGHRA and CDR2 is YSYEKL in the germline V gene. Trimming left V 0 bases short and J 7 bases short, with 17 bases between. The CDR3 region has the DNA TGCGCCAGCAGCCAAGAGGGGGGTTTCGGGGGAAATACGCAGTATTTT. Protein: CASSQEGGFGGNTQYF.

This chain uses TRBV30 with TRBJ1-1, with unresolved D. The CDR3 loop spans 14 amino acids. Per germline, CDR1 GTSNPN and CDR2 SVGIG (reference sequence). V was clipped by 0 bases and J by 1 base, with 9 bases between them. Here the CDR3 DNA reads TGTGCCTGGAGTGTGGGTCCCCGGAACACTGAAGCTTTCTTT. It translates to CAWSVGPRNTEAFF.

This sequence joins TRBV13 and TRBJ1-2; 7 nucleotides match TRBD1. V lost 1 base, J lost 6 bases, and 11 bases stayed unmatched. Germline loops: CDR1 PRHDT, CDR2 FYEKMQ (reference sequence). The CDR3 loop spans 16 amino acids. CDR3 bases: TGTGCCAGCAGCTTAGAAACAGGGAAGGGGGCGAATGGCTACACCTTC. Protein product: CASSLETGKGANGYTF. The full variable domain, rest sourced from reference TRBV13 and TRBJ1-2, is AAGVIQSPRHLIKEKRETATLKCYPIPRHDTVYWYQQGPGQDPQFLISFYEKMQSDKGSIPDRFSAQQFSDYHSELNMSSLELGDSALYFCASSLETGKGANGYTFGSGTRLTVV.

The V call is TRBV19, the J call TRBJ2-2, with D possibly being TRBD1 (6 bases). The CDR3 has 15 amino acids. Germline assignment: CDR1 LNHDA and CDR2 SQIVND (reference sequence). V was clipped by 9 bases and J by 0 bases, with 14 bases between them. The CDR3, as DNA: TGTGCCAGCGGGATTTACAGGGCGAACACCGGGGAGCTGTTTTTT. It yields the protein CASGIYRANTGELFF.

About this clone itself: The junction differs from germline at one of its ends, possibly a read error. The chain has TRBV6-1 and TRBJ1-6; no clear D gene. Per germline, CDR1 MNHNS and CDR2 SASEGT. This CDR3 contains 15 residues. The CDR3: CASSEGVGYNSLLHF. The CDR3 coding sequence is TGTGCCAGCAGTGAAGGGGTGGGGTATAATTCACTCCTCCACTTT.

This chain links TRBV7-2 with TRBJ2-1; the D gene is possibly TRBD1 (6 bases). The CDR3 spans 12 residues. Trimming took off 0 bases at V and 15 bases at J, with 12 bases between the two ends. Germline loops: CDR1 SGHTA, CDR2 FQGNSA. The CDR3 DNA reads as TGTGCCAGCAGCTTAGCGCAGGGGCCGGGGTTCTTC. Its protein product is CASSLAQGPGFF.

This chain joins TRBV5-4 and TRBJ2-1, with a tentative D call TRBD2 (5 bases). The CDR3 contains 15 residues. Deletions cut 1 base from V and 8 bases from J, with 16 bases between. The germline gives CDR1 SGHNT, CDR2 YYREEE (reference sequence). The CDR3 reads CASSLKWGIGDEQFF. The CDR3 DNA is TGTGCCAGCAGCTTGAAGTGGGGAATCGGGGATGAGCAGTTCTTC. The complete variable domain, with remaining parts taken from reference TRBV5-4 and TRBJ2-1, reads ETGVTQSPTHLIKTRGQQVTLRCSSQSGHNTVSWYQQALGQGPQFIFQYYREEENGRGNFPPRFSGLQFPNYSSELNVNALELDDSALYLCASSLKWGIGDEQFFGPGTRLTVL.

The chain links TRBV5-1 to TRBJ2-3; tentative D call: TRBD2 (5 bases). Trimming left V 0 bases short and J 2 bases short, with 10 bases between. The germline gives CDR1 SGHRS, CDR2 YFSETQ. The CDR3 consists of 15 residues. As DNA, the CDR3 is TGCGCCAGCAGCTTGGTGACGGACTTCACAGATACGCAGTATTTT. Amino acids: CASSLVTDFTDTQYF.

This sequence joins TRBV10-3 and TRBJ2-1, with D uncertain. Germline V lookup: CDR1 ENHRY, CDR2 SYGVKD. V lost 0 bases and J lost 10, with 7 bases in between. The CDR3 has 12 residues. In DNA, the CDR3 is TGTGCCATCAGTGAGTCTGCGATAGAGCAGTTCTTC. It codes for CAISESAIEQFF.

The rearrangement joins TRBV2 to TRBJ2-3, with 8 bases that match TRBD1. After removal of 5 bases from V and 10 bases from J, the junction contained 5 bases not matched to a gene. Germline loops: CDR1 SNHLY, CDR2 FYNNEI. This CDR3 comprises 12 residues. The CDR3 reads CASSIQGVAQYF. The CDR3 nucleotides are TGTGCCAGCAGTATACAGGGGGTCGCGCAGTATTTT.